This is a list of T cell receptor beta chains from one sample in a study of T cells after yellow fever vaccination. TCRdb itself ran the 5' RACE reads through MiXCR, one entry per CDR3 protein. Of some 300,000 distinct CDR3 sequences listed, less than 9.5% were seen once; the top ten hold 3% to 3.5%. This specimen was CD4+ T cells sorted from PBMCs, taken 5 days after the yellow fever booster vaccination. All receptors come from a man younger than 30 who received the YFV17D yellow fever vaccine. Both conserved end residues are part of each CDR3. The D gene is left open where the match is weak. Size values are once, few and many counts, or a class for expanded clones, and some rows have none.

clone_size	d_call	v_call	j_call	cdr3_aa	cdr3_nt
NA	NA	TRBV6-1	TRBJ2-4	CASSQSDLLGPLNIQYF	TGTGCCAGCAGCCAATCCGACCTTCTAGGACCCCTAAACATTCAGTACTTC
NA	TRBD2	TRBV7-9	TRBJ2-5	CASSIGTSGGASQETQYF	TGTGCCAGCAGCATCGGGACTAGCGGGGGGGCCTCCCAAGAGACCCAGTACTTC
NA	NA	TRBV4-3	TRBJ2-3	CASSQDKDIRFDTQYF	TGCGCCAGCAGCCAAGATAAGGACATTCGTTTCGATACGCAGTATTTT
many	TRBD1	TRBV5-1	TRBJ1-1	CASSLGDSRPEAFF	TGCGCCAGCAGCTTGGGGGACAGCAGACCTGAAGCTTTCTTT
NA	TRBD2	TRBV7-2	TRBJ2-5	CASSLAQRGGMETQYF	TGTGCCAGCAGCTTAGCGCAGCGGGGGGGCATGGAGACCCAGTACTTC
few	TRBD2	TRBV29-1	TRBJ2-5	CSVEPGGLETQYF	TGCAGCGTCGAACCGGGGGGGTTGGAGACCCAGTACTTC
few	NA	TRBV12-3/TRBV12-4	TRBJ1-1	CASTPRQGRWGTEAFF	TGTGCCAGCACCCCAAGGCAGGGCCGGTGGGGCACTGAAGCTTTCTTT
few	NA	TRBV12-3/TRBV12-4	TRBJ1-1	CASSRRGEAGTEAFF	TGTGCCAGCAGTAGGCGAGGGGAGGCGGGCACTGAAGCTTTCTTT
few	TRBD2	TRBV5-1	TRBJ2-1	CASSLVLAEYNEQFF	TGCGCCAGCAGCTTGGTACTAGCGGAATACAATGAGCAGTTCTTC
few	TRBD1	TRBV28	TRBJ1-1	CASGTGSNTEAFF	TGTGCCAGCGGGACAGGGTCGAACACTGAAGCTTTCTTT
NA	NA	TRBV4-3	TRBJ2-1	CASSQDLAGSGQFF	TGCGCCAGCAGCCAAGATCTTGCGGGCTCGGGGCAGTTCTTC
NA	TRBD2	TRBV2	TRBJ2-5	CASIAGVGRETQYF	TGTGCCAGCATCGCGGGGGTCGGGCGAGAGACCCAGTACTTC
NA	TRBD1	TRBV15	TRBJ1-2	CATTLPGTDGYTF	TGTGCCACCACTCTCCCCGGGACAGATGGCTACACCTTC
NA	TRBD2	TRBV3-1	TRBJ2-1	CASSQLPGLLYNEQFF	TGTGCCAGCAGCCAACTCCCGGGACTACTCTACAATGAGCAGTTCTTC
few	NA	TRBV6-6	TRBJ2-7	CATATATRPSSYEQYF	TGTGCCACCGCCACGGCAACGCGGCCCAGCTCCTACGAGCAGTACTTC
many	NA	TRBV4-3	TRBJ1-6	CASSQGRGVVSPLHF	TGCGCCAGCAGCCAAGGGAGGGGTGTAGTCTCACCCCTCCACTTT
NA	NA	TRBV6-6	TRBJ1-6	CASSYSGGSRGDSPLHF	TGTGCCAGCAGTTACTCGGGAGGGAGCCGAGGGGATTCACCCCTCCACTTT
NA	NA	TRBV6-5	TRBJ2-3	CASSYSYDTDTQYF	TGTGCCAGCAGTTACTCGTACGACACAGATACGCAGTATTTT
few	TRBD2	TRBV7-8	TRBJ2-3	CASSVRTSGERTDTQYF	TGTGCCAGCAGCGTGAGAACTAGCGGGGAGCGCACAGATACGCAGTATTTT
NA	NA	TRBV5-5	TRBJ2-3	CASSLAGTLYTDTQYF	TGTGCCAGCAGCTTGGCCGGGACACTTTACACAGATACGCAGTATTTT
NA	NA	TRBV12-3/TRBV12-4	TRBJ1-5	CASSLYGGISNQPQHF	TGTGCCAGCAGTTTATATGGGGGGATCAGCAATCAGCCCCAGCATTTT
NA	NA	TRBV9	TRBJ2-1	CASSVESATYNEQFF	TGTGCCAGCAGCGTAGAGTCTGCTACCTACAATGAGCAGTTCTTC
NA	NA	TRBV30	TRBJ1-6	CAWTRGSYNSPLHF	TGTGCCTGGACTCGAGGCTCCTATAATTCACCCCTCCACTTT
NA	TRBD2	TRBV7-2	TRBJ2-1	CASSFSGDNEQFF	TGTGCCAGCAGCTTTAGCGGGGACAATGAGCAGTTCTTC
many	TRBD2	TRBV4-2	TRBJ2-5	CASSQGASGGLQETQYF	TGTGCCAGCAGCCAAGGGGCTAGCGGGGGGTTACAAGAGACCCAGTACTTC
NA	TRBD1	TRBV20-1	TRBJ2-3	CSKRAGGITDTQYF	TGCAGTAAAAGGGCAGGGGGCATCACAGATACGCAGTATTTT
many	TRBD1	TRBV14	TRBJ2-3	CASSRNRQGDTQYF	TGTGCCAGCAGCAGAAACAGACAGGGAGATACGCAGTATTTT
NA	NA	TRBV6-6	TRBJ1-5	CASSYSFERWNQPQHF	TGTGCCAGCAGTTACTCGTTTGAACGCTGGAATCAGCCCCAGCATTTT
NA	NA	TRBV5-1	TRBJ2-7	CASSLVSGEQYF	TGCGCCAGCAGCTTGGTAAGCGGCGAGCAGTACTTC
many	TRBD1	TRBV4-2	TRBJ2-4	CASSQDPDRGNIQYF	TGTGCCAGCAGCCAAGATCCCGACAGGGGGAACATTCAGTACTTC
NA	NA	TRBV28	TRBJ2-5	CASDDAQGETQYF	TGTGCCAGCGATGATGCCCAGGGGGAGACCCAGTACTTC
many	NA	TRBV5-1	TRBJ2-7	CASSLGQSSYEQYF	TGCGCCAGCAGCTTGGGACAGAGCTCCTACGAGCAGTACTTC
few	NA	TRBV27	TRBJ1-1	CASSPPPGWNPEAFF	TGTGCCAGCAGTCCCCCCCCGGGGTGGAACCCCGAAGCTTTCTTT
few	TRBD1	TRBV12-3/TRBV12-4	TRBJ1-6	CASGVQGTGSPLHF	TGTGCCAGCGGGGTACAGGGGACGGGTTCACCCCTCCACTTT
NA	NA	TRBV7-9	TRBJ2-7	CASTRRGGSYEQYF	TGTGCCAGCACCAGGAGGGGGGGCTCCTACGAGCAGTACTTC
few	NA	TRBV29-1	TRBJ2-5	CSARVRDKQETQYF	TGCAGCGCCCGTGTTCGGGACAAACAAGAGACCCAGTACTTC
few	TRBD1	TRBV5-1	TRBJ1-2	CASSIRTGDNGYTF	TGCGCCAGCAGCATCCGGACAGGGGATAACGGCTACACCTTC
many	NA	TRBV15	TRBJ2-7	CATSRVGWGSRYEQYF	TGTGCCACCAGCAGAGTAGGTTGGGGATCTCGGTACGAGCAGTACTTC
few	NA	TRBV12-5	TRBJ2-3	CASGWGGRSHTQYF	TGTGCTAGTGGTTGGGGAGGACGGTCACATACGCAGTATTTT
NA	NA	TRBV29-1	TRBJ1-1	CSVKPGYTEAFF	TGCAGCGTTAAACCTGGGTACACTGAAGCTTTCTTT
NA	TRBD2	TRBV5-1	TRBJ2-5	CASSWGLPTYQETQYF	TGCGCCAGCAGCTGGGGACTACCAACGTACCAAGAGACCCAGTACTTC
few	NA	TRBV12-3/TRBV12-4	TRBJ2-5	CGSGSEETQYF	TGTGGCAGCGGGTCCGAAGAGACCCAGTACTTC
many	NA	TRBV5-4	TRBJ2-1	CASSLQGPYNEQFF	TGTGCCAGCAGCTTGCAGGGCCCCTACAATGAGCAGTTCTTC
many	NA	TRBV3-1	TRBJ2-1	CASASSWGYNEQFF	TGTGCCAGCGCCTCCTCGTGGGGCTACAATGAGCAGTTCTTC
NA	NA	TRBV20-1	TRBJ1-1	CSAKGDTEAFF	TGCAGTGCAAAGGGGGACACTGAAGCTTTCTTT
few	TRBD1	TRBV19	TRBJ2-1	CASSMTTGGVAEQFF	TGTGCCAGTAGTATGACGACAGGGGGGGTAGCTGAGCAGTTCTTC
few	NA	TRBV7-2	TRBJ1-5	CASSLEVLQPQHF	TGTGCCAGCAGCTTAGAGGTACTTCAGCCCCAGCATTTT